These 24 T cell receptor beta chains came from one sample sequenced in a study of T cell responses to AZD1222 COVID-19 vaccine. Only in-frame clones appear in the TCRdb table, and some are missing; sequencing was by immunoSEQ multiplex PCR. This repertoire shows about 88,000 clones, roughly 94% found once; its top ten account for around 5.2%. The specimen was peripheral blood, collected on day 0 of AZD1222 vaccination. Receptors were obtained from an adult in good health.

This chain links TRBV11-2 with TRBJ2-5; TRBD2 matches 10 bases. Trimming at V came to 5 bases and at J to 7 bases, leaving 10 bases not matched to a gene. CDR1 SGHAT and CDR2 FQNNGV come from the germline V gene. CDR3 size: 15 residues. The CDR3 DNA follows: TGTGCCAGCAGCACAACTAGCGGGGTTAAAGGGACCCAGTACTTC. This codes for CASSTTSGVKGTQYF.

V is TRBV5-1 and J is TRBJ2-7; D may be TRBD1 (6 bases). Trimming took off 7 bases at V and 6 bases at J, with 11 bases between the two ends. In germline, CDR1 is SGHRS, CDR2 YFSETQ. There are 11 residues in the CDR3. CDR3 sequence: CASGTGSEQYF. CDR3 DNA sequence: TGCGCCAGCGGTACAGGGAGCGAGCAGTACTTC. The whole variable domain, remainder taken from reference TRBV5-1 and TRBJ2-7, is KAGVTQTPRYLIKTRGQQVTLSCSPISGHRSVSWYQQTPGQGLQFLFEYFSETQRNKGNFPGRFSGRQFSNSRSEMNVSTLELGDSALYLCASGTGSEQYFGPGTRLTVT.

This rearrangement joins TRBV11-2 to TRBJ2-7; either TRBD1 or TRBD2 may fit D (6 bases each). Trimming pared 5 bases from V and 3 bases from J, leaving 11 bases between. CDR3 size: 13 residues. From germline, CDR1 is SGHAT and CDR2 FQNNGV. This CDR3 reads CASSHGGYYEQYF. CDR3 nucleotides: TGTGCCAGCAGCCACGGGGGCTACTACGAGCAGTACTTC.

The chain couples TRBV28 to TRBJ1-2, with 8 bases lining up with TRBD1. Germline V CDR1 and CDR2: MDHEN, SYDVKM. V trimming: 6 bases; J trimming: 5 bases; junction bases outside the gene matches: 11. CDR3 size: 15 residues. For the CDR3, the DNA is TGTGCCAGCAGACCGAGGACAGGGTATTTGTATGGCTACACCTTC. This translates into CASRPRTGYLYGYTF.

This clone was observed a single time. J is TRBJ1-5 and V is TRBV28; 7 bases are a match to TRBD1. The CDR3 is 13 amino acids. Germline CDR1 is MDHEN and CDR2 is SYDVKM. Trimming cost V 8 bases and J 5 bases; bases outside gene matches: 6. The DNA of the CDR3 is TGTGCCAGCGTCCAGGGGGTGCATCAGCCCCAGCATTTT. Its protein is CASVQGVHQPQHF.

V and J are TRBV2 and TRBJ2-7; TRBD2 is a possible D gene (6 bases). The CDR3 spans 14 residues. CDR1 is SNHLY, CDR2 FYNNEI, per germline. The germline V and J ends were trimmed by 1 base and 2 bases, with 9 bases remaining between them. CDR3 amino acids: CASSEGGLPYEQYF. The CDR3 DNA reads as TGTGCCAGCAGTGAAGGAGGACTACCCTACGAGCAGTACTTC.

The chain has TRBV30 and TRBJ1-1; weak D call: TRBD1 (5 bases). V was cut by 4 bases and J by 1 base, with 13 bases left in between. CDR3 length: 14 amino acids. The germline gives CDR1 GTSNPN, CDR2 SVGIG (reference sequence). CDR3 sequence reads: CAWIGRGGNTEAFF. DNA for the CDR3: TGTGCCTGGATTGGACGGGGGGGGAACACTGAAGCTTTCTTT.

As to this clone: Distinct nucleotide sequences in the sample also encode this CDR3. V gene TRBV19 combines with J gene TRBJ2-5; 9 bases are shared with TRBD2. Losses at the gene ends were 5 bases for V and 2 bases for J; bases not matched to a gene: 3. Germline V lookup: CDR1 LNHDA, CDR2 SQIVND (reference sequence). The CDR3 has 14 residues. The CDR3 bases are TGTGCCAGTAGTCGACTAGCGGAGCAAGAGACCCAGTACTTC. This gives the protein CASSRLAEQETQYF.

The CDR3 DNA reads TGTGCCTCCAGCGGGGGGTACAATGAGCAGTTCTTC. This gives the protein CASSGGYNEQFF. The rearrangement joins TRBV27 to TRBJ2-1, with 9 bases identical to TRBD2. The CDR3 contains 12 residues. Losses at the gene ends were 11 bases for V and 4 bases for J; bases not matched to a gene: 3. Per germline, CDR1 MNHEY and CDR2 SMNVEV (reference sequence).

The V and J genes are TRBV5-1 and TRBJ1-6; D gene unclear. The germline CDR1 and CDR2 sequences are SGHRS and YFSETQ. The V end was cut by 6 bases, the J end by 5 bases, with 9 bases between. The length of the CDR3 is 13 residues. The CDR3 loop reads CASTWTDNSPLHF. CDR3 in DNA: TGCGCCAGCACCTGGACCGATAATTCACCCCTCCACTTT.

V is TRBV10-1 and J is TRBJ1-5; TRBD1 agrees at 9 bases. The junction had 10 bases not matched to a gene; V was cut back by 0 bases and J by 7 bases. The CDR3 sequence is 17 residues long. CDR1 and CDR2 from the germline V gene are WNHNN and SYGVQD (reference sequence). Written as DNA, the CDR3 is TGCGCCAGCAGTGAGTCGGGGACAGGGATGGATGGGCAGCCCCAGCATTTT. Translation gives CASSESGTGMDGQPQHF.

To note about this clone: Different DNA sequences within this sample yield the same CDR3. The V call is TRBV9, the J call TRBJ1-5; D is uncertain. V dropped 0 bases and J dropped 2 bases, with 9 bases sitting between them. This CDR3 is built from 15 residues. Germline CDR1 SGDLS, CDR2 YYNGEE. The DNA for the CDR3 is TGTGCCAGCAGCGTAGGAGGGATGGGCAATCAGCCCCAGCATTTT. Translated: CASSVGGMGNQPQHF.

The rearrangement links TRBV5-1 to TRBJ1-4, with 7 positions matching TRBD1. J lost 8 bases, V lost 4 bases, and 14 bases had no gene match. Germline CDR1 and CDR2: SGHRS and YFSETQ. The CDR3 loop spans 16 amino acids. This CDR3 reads CASSLLGGADSEKLFF. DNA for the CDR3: TGCGCCAGCAGCCTCCTAGGGGGCGCGGATTCAGAAAAACTGTTTTTT.

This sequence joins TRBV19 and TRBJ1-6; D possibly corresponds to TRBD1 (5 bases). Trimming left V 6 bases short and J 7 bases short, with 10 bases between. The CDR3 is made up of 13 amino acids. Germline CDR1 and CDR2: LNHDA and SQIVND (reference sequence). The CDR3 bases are TGTGCCAGTAGCGACAGTTTAAATTCACCCCTCCACTTT. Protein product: CASSDSLNSPLHF.

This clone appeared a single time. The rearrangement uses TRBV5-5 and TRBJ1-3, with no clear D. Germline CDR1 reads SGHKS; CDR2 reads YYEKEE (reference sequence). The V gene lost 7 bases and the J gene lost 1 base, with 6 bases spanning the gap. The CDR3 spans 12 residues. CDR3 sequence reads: CASRLSGNTIYF. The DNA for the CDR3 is TGTGCCAGCCGACTGTCTGGAAACACCATATATTTT.

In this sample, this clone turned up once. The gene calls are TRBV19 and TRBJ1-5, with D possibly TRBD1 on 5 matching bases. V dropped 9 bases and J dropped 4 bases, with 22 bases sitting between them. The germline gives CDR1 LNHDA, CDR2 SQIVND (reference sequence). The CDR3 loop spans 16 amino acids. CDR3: CASQTDSPLENQPQHF. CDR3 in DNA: TGTGCCAGCCAGACCGACAGCCCCTTGGAGAATCAGCCCCAGCATTTT.

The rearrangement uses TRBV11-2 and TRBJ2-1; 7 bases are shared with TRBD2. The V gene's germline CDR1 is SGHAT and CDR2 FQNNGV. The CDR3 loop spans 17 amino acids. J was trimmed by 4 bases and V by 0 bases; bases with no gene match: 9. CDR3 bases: TGTGCCAGCAGCTTAGATCATTGGGGGAGGGTTTACAATGAGCAGTTCTTC. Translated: CASSLDHWGRVYNEQFF.

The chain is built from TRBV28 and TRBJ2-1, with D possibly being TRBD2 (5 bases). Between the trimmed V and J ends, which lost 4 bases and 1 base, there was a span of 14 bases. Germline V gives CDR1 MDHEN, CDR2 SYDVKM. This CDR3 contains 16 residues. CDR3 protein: CASSSPFEGSYNEQFF. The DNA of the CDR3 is TGTGCCAGCAGTTCCCCTTTTGAGGGATCCTACAATGAGCAGTTCTTC.

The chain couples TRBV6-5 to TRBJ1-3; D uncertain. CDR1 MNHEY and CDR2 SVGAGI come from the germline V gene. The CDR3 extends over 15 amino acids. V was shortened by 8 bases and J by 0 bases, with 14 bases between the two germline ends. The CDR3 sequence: CASGGVGNSGNTIYF. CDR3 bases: TGTGCCAGCGGCGGGGTTGGGAACTCTGGAAACACCATATATTTT.

CDR3: CASSAGDLTDTQYF. In DNA form, the CDR3 reads TGCGCCAGCAGCGCCGGGGACCTCACAGATACGCAGTATTTT. V is TRBV5-1 and J is TRBJ2-3; D could derive from TRBD1 or TRBD2 (5 bases each). Trimming cost V 4 bases and J 2 bases, with 11 bases left between them. The CDR3 covers 14 residues. Germline V CDR1 and CDR2: SGHRS, YFSETQ.

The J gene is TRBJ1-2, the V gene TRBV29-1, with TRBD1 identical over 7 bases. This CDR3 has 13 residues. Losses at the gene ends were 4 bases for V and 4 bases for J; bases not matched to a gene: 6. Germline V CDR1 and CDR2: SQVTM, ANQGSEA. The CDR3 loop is CSVGQGGSYGYTF. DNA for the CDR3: TGCAGCGTTGGACAGGGTGGGAGCTATGGCTACACCTTC.

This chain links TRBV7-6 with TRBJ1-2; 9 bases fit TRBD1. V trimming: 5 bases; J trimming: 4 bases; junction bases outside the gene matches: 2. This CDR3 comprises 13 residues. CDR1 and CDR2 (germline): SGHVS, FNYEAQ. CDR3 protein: CASSMDRGYGYTF. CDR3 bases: TGTGCCAGCAGCATGGACAGGGGCTATGGCTACACCTTC.

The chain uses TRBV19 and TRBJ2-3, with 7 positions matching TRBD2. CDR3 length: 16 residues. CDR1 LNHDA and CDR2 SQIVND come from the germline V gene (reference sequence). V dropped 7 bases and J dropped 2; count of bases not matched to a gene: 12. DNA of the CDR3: TGTGCCAGTACCCCACTAGCGAGAGGGGCCACAGATACGCAGTATTTT. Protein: CASTPLARGATDTQYF.

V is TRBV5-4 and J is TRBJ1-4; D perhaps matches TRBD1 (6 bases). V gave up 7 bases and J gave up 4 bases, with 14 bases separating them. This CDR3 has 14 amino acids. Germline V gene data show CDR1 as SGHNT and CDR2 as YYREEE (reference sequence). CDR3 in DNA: TGTGCCAGCTCACTTGGGGGCCTTAATGAAAAACTGTTTTTT. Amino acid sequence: CASSLGGLNEKLFF.